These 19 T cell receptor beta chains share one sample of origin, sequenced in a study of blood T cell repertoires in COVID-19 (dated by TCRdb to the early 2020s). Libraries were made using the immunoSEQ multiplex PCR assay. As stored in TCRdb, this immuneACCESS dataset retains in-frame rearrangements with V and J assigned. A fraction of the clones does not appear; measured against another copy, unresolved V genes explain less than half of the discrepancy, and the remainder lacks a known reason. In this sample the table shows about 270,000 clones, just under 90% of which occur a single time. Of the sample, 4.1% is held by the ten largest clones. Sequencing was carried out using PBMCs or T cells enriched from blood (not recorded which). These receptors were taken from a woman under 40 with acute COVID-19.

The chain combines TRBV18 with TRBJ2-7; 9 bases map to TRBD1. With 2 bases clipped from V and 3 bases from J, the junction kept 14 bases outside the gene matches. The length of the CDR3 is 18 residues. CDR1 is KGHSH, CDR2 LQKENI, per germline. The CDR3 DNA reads TGTGCCAGCTCACCATACGATCCCGGGACAGGGAGCCTCTACGAGCAGTACTTC. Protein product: CASSPYDPGTGSLYEQYF.

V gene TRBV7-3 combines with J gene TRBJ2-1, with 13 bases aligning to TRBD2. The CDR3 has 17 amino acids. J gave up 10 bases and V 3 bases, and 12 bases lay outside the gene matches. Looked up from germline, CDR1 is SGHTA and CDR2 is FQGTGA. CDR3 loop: CASSFPPGTSGTSEQFF. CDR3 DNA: TGTGCCAGCAGCTTTCCCCCCGGGACTAGCGGGACATCAGAGCAGTTCTTC.

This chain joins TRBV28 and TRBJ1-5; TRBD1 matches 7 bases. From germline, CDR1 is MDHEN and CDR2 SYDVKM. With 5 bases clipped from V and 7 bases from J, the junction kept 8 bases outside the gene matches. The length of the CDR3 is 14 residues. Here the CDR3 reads CASSTSGGGQPQHF. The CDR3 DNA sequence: TGTGCCAGCAGTACCTCAGGGGGAGGACAGCCCCAGCATTTT.

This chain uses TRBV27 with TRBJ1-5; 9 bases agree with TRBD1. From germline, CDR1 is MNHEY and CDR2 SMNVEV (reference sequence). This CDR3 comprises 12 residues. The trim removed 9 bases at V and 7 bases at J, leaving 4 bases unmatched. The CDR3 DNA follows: TGTGCCAGTGGGACAGGGAAACAGCCCCAGCATTTT. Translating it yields CASGTGKQPQHF.

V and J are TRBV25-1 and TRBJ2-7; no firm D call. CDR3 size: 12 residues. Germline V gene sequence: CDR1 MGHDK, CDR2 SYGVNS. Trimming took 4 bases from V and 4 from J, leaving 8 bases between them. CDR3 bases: TGTGCCAGCAGTGGTCTCCAGTACGAGCAGTACTTC. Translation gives CASSGLQYEQYF.

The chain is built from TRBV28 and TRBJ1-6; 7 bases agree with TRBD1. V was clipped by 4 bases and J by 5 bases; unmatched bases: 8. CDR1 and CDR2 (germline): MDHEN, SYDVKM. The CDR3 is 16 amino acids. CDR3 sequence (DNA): TGTGCCAGCAGTTCCAATGAACAGGGGAATAATTCACCCCTCCACTTT. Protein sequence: CASSSNEQGNNSPLHF.

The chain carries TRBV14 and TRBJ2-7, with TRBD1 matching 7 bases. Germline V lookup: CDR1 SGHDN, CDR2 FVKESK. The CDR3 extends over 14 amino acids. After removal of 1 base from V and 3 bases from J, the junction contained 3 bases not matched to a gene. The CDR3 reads CASSQVDRDYEQYF. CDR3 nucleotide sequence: TGTGCCAGCAGCCAAGTCGACAGGGACTACGAGCAGTACTTC.

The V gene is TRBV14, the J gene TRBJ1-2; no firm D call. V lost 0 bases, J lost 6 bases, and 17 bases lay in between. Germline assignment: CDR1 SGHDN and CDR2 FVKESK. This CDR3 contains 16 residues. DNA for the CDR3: TGTGCCAGCAGCCAAGAATCGGGGTGGAGACGGAATGGCTACACCTTC. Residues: CASSQESGWRRNGYTF. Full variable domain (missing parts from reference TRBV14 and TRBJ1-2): EAGVTQFPSHSVIEKGQTVTLRCDPISGHDNLYWYRRVMGKEIKFLLHFVKESKQDESGMPNNRFLAERTGGTYSTLKVQPAELEDSGVYFCASSQESGWRRNGYTFGSGTRLTVV.

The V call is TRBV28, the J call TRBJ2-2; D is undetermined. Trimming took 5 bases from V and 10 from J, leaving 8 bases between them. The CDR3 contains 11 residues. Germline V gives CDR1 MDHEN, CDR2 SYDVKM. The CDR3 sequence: CASSPSMELFF. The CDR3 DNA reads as TGTGCCAGCAGTCCCTCTATGGAGCTGTTTTTT.

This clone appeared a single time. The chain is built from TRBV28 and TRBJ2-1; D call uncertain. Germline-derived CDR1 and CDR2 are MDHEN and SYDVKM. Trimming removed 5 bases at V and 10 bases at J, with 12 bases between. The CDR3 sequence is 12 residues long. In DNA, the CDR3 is TGTGCCAGCAGTGCCAACCATCGGGAGCAGTTCTTC. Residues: CASSANHREQFF. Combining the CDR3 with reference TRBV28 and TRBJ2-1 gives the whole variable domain DVKVTQSSRYLVKRTGEKVFLECVQDMDHENMFWYRQDPGLGLRLIYFSYDVKMKEKGDIPEGYSVSREKKERFSLILESASTNQTSMYLCASSANHREQFFGPGTRLTVL.

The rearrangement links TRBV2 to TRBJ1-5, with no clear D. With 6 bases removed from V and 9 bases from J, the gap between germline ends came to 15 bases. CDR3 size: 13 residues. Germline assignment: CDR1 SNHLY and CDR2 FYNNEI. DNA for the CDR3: TGTGCCAGCAGGCCGACAAACAGATCGCCCCAGCATTTT. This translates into CASRPTNRSPQHF.

CDR3 sequence (DNA): TGTGCCAGCTCACCGAGAGGACAAGACCTGAACAATGAGCAGTTCTTC. Translation gives CASSPRGQDLNNEQFF. V gene TRBV18 combines with J gene TRBJ2-1, with a weak D call TRBD1 (5 bases). Trimming removed 3 bases from V and 5 bases from J, with 17 bases in between. This CDR3 comprises 16 residues. Per the germline V gene, CDR1 is KGHSH and CDR2 is LQKENI.

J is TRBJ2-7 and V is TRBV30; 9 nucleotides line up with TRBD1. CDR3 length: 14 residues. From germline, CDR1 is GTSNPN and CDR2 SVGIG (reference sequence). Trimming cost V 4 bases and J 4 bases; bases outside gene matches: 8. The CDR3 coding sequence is TGTGCCTGGAAGATCGGACAGGGGTTGTACGAGCAGTACTTC. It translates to CAWKIGQGLYEQYF.

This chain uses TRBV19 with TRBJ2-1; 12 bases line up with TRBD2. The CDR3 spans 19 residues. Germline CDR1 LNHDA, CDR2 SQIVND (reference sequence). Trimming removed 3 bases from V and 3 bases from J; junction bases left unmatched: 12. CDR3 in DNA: TGTGCCAGTAGTATTCTAGCGGGAGGGCCCTCTAGGAACTACAATGAGCAGTTCTTC. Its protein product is CASSILAGGPSRNYNEQFF.

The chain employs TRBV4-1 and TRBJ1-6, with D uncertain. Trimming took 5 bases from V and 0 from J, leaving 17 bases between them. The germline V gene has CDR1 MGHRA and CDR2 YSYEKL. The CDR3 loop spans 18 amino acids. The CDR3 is CASSIEAVKGSYNSPLHF. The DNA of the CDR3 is TGCGCCAGCAGCATCGAGGCCGTTAAAGGCTCCTATAATTCACCCCTCCACTTT.

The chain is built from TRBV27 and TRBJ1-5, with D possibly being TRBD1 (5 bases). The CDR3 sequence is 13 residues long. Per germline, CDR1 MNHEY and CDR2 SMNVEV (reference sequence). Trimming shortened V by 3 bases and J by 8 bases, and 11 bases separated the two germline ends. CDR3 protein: CASSFSGGKPQHF. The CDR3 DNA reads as TGTGCCAGCAGTTTTTCCGGGGGGAAGCCCCAGCATTTT.

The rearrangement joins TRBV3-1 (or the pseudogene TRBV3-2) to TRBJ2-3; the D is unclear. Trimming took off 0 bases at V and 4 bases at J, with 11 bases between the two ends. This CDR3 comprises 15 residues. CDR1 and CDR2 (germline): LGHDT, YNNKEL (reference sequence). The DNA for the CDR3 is TGTGCCAGCAGCCAAGAGAGGAGTGTGGCAGATACGCAGTATTTT. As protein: CASSQERSVADTQYF.

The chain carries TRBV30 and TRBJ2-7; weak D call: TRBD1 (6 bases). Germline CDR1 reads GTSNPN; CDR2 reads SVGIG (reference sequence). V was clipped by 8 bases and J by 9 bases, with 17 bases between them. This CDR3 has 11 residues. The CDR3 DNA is TGTGCCACCTCGACAGGAGCAGCGCAGTACTTC. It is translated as CATSTGAAQYF.

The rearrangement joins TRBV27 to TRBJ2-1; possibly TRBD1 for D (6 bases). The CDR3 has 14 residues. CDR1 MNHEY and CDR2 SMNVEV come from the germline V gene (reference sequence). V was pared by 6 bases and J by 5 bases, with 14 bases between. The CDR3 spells CASRLPDRNNEQFF. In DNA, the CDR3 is TGTGCCAGCAGGCTCCCCGACAGGAACAATGAGCAGTTCTTC.